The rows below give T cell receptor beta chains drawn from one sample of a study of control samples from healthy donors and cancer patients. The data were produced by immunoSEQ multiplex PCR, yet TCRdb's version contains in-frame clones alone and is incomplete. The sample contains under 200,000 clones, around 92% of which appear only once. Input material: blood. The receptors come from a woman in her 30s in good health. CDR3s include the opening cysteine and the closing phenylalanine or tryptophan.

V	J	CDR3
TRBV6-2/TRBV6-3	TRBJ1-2	CASSYRGSHGYTF
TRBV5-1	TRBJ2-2	CASSLQGAAGELFF
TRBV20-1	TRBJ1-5	CSASRSNQPQHF
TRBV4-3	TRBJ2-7	CASSQDLGGSPYEQYF
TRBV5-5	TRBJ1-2	CASSLWGDNYGYTF
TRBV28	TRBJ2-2	CASSFSGRAGELFF
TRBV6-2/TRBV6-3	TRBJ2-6	CASSPGSSGANVLTF
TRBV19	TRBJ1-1	CASIGNRGFTEAFF
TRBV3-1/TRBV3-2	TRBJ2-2	CASSQVVGLVEAGELFF
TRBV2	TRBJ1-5	CASSERHRYNQPQHF
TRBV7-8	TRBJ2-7	CASSRDRGDEQYF
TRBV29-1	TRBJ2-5	CSVDGRGGYQETQYF
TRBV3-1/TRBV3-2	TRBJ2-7	CASSQLAGAEEQYF
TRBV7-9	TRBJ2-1	CASSSRTAYNEQFF
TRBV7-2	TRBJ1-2	CASSLETGYGYTF
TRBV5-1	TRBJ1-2	CASSLVEGYGYTF
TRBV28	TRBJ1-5	CASSLGQGARGNQPQHF
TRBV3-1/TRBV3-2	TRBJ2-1	CASSHRQTGPYNEQFF
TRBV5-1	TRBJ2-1	CASSLGADEQFF
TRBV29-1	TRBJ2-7	CSVVVGGRAYEQYF
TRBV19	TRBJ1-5	CASSIDRTRNQPQHF
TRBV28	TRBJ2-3	CASSLGGPDTQYF
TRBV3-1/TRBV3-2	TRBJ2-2	CASSQLVTGELFF
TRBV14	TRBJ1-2	CASSQDWLNYGYTF
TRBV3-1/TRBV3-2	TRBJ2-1	CASSSQRTGGSREQFF
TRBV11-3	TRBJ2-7	CASRPGQETYEQYF
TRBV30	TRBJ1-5	CAWSAGTANQPQHF